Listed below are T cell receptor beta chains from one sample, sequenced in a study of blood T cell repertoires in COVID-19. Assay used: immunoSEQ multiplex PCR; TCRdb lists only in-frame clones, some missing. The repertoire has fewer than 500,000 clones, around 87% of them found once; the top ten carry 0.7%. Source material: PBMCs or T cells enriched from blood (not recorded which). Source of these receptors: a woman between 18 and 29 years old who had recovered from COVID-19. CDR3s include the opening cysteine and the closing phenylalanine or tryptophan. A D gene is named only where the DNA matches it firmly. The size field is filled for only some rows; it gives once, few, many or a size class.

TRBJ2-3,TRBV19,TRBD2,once,CASSRTSVPTDTQYF,TGTGCCAGTAGTAGGACTAGCGTACCCACAGATACGCAGTATTTT
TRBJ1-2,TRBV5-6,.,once,CASTQTAGANYGYTF,TGTGCCAGCACTCAAACGGCGGGGGCTAACTATGGCTACACCTTC
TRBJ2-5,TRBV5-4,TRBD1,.,CASSLKSDRGAMQYF,TGTGCCAGCAGCTTGAAATCGGACAGGGGGGCGATGCAGTACTTC
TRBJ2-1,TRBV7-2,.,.,CASSLGGSYNEQFF,TGTGCCAGCAGCTTGGGAGGATCCTACAATGAGCAGTTCTTC
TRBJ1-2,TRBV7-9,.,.,CASWRAEANYGYTF,TGTGCCAGCTGGAGGGCCGAGGCTAACTATGGCTACACCTTC
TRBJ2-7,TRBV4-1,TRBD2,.,CASSQDVGGGYYEQYF,TGCGCCAGCAGCCAAGATGTCGGCGGGGGGTACTACGAGCAGTACTTC
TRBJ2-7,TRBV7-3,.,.,CASSEGTGVAVEQYF,TGTGCCAGCAGCGAGGGAACCGGAGTTGCTGTCGAGCAGTACTTC
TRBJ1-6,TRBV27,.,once,CASSMTRYSYNSPLHF,TGTGCCAGCAGTATGACACGGTACTCCTATAATTCACCCCTCCACTTT
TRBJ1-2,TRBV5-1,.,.,CASNGEVSTYGYTF,TGCGCCAGCAATGGGGAGGTCTCCACATATGGCTACACCTTC
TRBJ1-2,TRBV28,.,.,CASSFQGMGGYTF,TGTGCCAGCAGTTTCCAGGGGATGGGTGGCTACACCTTC
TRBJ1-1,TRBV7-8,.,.,CASSLTQGNTEAFF,TGTGCCAGCAGCCTAACCCAGGGGAACACTGAAGCTTTCTTT
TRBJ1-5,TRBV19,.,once,CASTPGTLSNQPQHF,TGTGCCAGTACCCCGGGGACATTAAGCAATCAGCCCCAGCATTTT
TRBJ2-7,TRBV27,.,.,CASSSGPGFYEQYF,TGTGCCAGCAGTTCGGGCCCGGGATTCTACGAGCAGTACTTC
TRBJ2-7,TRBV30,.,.,CAWKRSFSGGSYEQYF,TGTGCCTGGAAGAGGAGTTTCAGCGGCGGGTCCTACGAGCAGTACTTC
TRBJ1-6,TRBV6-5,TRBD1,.,CASRTGTGSNSPLHF,TGTGCCAGCAGGACCGGGACAGGGTCGAATTCACCCCTCCACTTT
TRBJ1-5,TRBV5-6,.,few,CASSPGAGSGPQHF,TGTGCCAGCAGCCCAGGGGCAGGGAGTGGGCCCCAGCATTTT
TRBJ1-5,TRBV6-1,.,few,CASSDPLRAEGPQHF,TGTGCCAGCAGTGACCCCCTTAGGGCCGAGGGGCCCCAGCATTTT
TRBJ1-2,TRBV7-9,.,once,CASSSEGSGYTF,TGTGCCAGCAGCTCGGAGGGGAGTGGCTACACCTTC
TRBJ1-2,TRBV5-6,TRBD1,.,CASSLRPAQGAWGYTF,TGTGCCAGCAGCTTGCGTCCCGCCCAGGGGGCATGGGGCTACACCTTC
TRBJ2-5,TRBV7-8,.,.,CASSSEGPRRTQETQYF,TGTGCCAGCAGCTCGGAGGGGCCCCGACGGACCCAAGAGACCCAGTACTTC
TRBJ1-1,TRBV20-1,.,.,CSASPDMDTEAFF,TGCAGTGCTAGTCCAGACATGGACACTGAAGCTTTCTTT
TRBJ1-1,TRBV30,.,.,CAWTDLNTEAFF,TGTGCCTGGACCGATCTAAACACTGAAGCTTTCTTT
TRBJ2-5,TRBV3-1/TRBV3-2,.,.,CASSQDPGTILETQYF,TGTGCCAGCAGCCAAGATCCCGGGACAATTCTAGAGACCCAGTACTTC
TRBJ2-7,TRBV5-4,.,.,CASSWESFGDEQYF,TGTGCCAGCAGTTGGGAGTCCTTTGGCGACGAGCAGTACTTC
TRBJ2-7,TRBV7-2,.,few,CASSLPSGDEQYF,TGTGCCAGCAGCTTACCTTCAGGGGACGAGCAGTACTTC
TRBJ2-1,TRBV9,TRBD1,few,CASSDGDRGSNEQFF,TGTGCCAGCAGCGATGGGGACAGGGGATCCAATGAGCAGTTCTTC
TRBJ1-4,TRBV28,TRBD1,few,CASSFLTGTESEELFF,TGTGCCAGCAGTTTCCTAACGGGGACAGAGTCTGAGGAACTGTTTTTT
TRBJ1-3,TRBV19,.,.,CASSRGDSGNTIYF,TGTGCCAGTAGCCGCGGGGACTCTGGAAACACCATATATTTT
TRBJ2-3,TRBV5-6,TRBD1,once,CASSFLQGADTQYF,TGTGCCAGCAGCTTTTTACAGGGGGCGGATACGCAGTATTTT
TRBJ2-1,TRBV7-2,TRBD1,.,CASSPGTGGGNEQFF,TGTGCCAGCAGCCCGGGGACAGGGGGGGGTAATGAGCAGTTCTTC
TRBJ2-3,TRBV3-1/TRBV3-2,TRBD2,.,CASSQDIGAGGDTQYF,TGTGCCAGCAGCCAAGATATTGGAGCGGGGGGGGATACGCAGTATTTT
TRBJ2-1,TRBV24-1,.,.,CATSDPTRPWYNEQFF,TGTGCCACCAGTGACCCGACACGACCATGGTACAATGAGCAGTTCTTC
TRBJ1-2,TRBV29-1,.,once,CSVGGRLANYGYTF,TGCAGCGTTGGGGGCAGACTAGCTAACTATGGCTACACCTTC